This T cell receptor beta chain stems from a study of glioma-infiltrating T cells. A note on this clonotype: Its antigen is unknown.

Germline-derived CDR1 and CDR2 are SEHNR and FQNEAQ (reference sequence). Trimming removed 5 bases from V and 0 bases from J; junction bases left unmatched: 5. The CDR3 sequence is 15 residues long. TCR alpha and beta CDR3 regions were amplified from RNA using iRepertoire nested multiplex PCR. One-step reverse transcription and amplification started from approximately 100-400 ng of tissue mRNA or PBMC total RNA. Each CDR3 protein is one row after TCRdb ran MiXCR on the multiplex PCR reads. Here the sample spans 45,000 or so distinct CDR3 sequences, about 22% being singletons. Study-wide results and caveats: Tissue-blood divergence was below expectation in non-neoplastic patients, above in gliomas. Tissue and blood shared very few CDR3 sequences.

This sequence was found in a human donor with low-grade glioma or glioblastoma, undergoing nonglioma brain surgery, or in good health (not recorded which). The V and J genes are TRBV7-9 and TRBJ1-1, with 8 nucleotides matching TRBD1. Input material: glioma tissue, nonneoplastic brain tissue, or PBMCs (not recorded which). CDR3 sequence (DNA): TGTGCCAGCAGCGCCACGACAGGGGTGAACACTGAAGCTTTCTTT. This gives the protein CASSATTGVNTEAFF.